This TCR beta chain was identified during a study of T cell responses to AZD1222 COVID-19 vaccine. Findings and caveats of the study: With dominance at 160-218 and 743-854, vaccine-associated CD4 TCRs spanned spike. It should be noted that donors were predominantly white British and more often female, and clonal diversity was possibly underestimated. Baseline serostatus was positive in only a handful of AZD1222 recipients.

Produced via immunoSEQ multiplex PCR; TCRdb's table is partial and in-frame only. This sample yields 150,000 or so clones, of which under 95% are seen a single time; roughly 9% belongs to the top ten. CDR1 is MGHRA, CDR2 YSYEKL, per germline. The CDR3 consists of 15 residues. V was pared by 3 bases and J by 6 bases, with 6 bases of the junction left unmatched. In the case of this clone: Its antigen is undetermined.

The chain has TRBV4-1 and TRBJ2-7; 12 bases are shared with TRBD2. The material sequenced was peripheral blood, taken on day 0 of AZD1222 vaccination. This clonotype was sampled from an adult in good health. Written as DNA, the CDR3 is TGCGCCAGCAGCCACCAATTACTAGCGGGGGGCGAGCAGTACTTC. It codes for CASSHQLLAGGEQYF.